Listed here are 22 T cell receptor beta chains from one sample, sequenced in a study of blood T cell repertoires in COVID-19. Clones were sequenced by immunoSEQ multiplex PCR, and TCRdb holds only the in-frame ones, with some missing. Of fewer than 250,000 clones in the sample, 80% to 90% were seen once. Specimen: PBMCs or T cells enriched from blood (not recorded which). Receptor source: a woman aged 25 to 39 with acute COVID-19.

The V and J genes are TRBV5-1 and TRBJ2-3; 12 nucleotides agree with TRBD2. V lost 1 base and J lost 3; bases outside the gene matches: 6. This CDR3 has 17 residues. CDR1 is SGHRS and CDR2 is YFSETQ in the germline V gene. The CDR3 nucleotides are TGCGCCAGCAGCTTGTCTAGCGGGGGGGAAGAAACAGATACGCAGTATTTT. Amino acid sequence: CASSLSSGGEETDTQYF.

The chain couples TRBV14 to TRBJ1-6; no clear D gene. The germline V and J ends were trimmed by 4 bases and 8 bases, with 15 bases remaining between them. Germline V gives CDR1 SGHDN, CDR2 FVKESK. The CDR3 length is 15 residues. The DNA for the CDR3 is TGTGCCAGCAGCCCCTCCGGACTTGGGGATTCACCCCTCCACTTT. It yields the protein CASSPSGLGDSPLHF.

The chain is built from TRBV4-1 and TRBJ2-3; D remains ambiguous. This CDR3 has 15 amino acids. The germline V gene has CDR1 MGHRA and CDR2 YSYEKL. Trimming removed 0 bases from V and 8 bases from J, with 15 bases in between. The CDR3 region is CASSQESRSIATQYF. The CDR3 region has the DNA TGCGCCAGCAGCCAAGAATCCCGTTCAATAGCTACGCAGTATTTT.

Only one count was recorded for this clone. This rearrangement joins TRBV19 to TRBJ1-1; D may be TRBD1 (5 bases). The CDR3 totals 11 residues. Trimming left V 8 bases short and J 11 bases short, with 15 bases between. CDR1 is LNHDA and CDR2 is SQIVND in the germline V gene (reference sequence). The CDR3 is CASGALGGAFF. CDR3 bases: TGTGCCAGTGGGGCCCTTGGAGGGGCTTTCTTT.

The genes are TRBV7-6 and TRBJ2-3; D is perhaps TRBD1 (6 bases). V was shortened by 3 bases and J by 2 bases, with 12 bases between the two germline ends. CDR1 SGHVS and CDR2 FNYEAQ come from the germline V gene. CDR3 length: 15 amino acids. The CDR3 spells CASSLDSRFTDTQYF. The CDR3 DNA follows: TGTGCCAGCAGCTTGGACAGCCGCTTCACAGATACGCAGTATTTT.

Here the CDR3 DNA reads TGTGCCACCAGCAGAGATGAGGCCCAAAGGGGGTTTCCTTTTAACACCGGGGAGCTGTTTTTT. Translation gives CATSRDEAQRGFPFNTGELFF. This chain joins TRBV15 and TRBJ2-2, with D maybe TRBD1 (6 bases). In germline, CDR1 is LNHNV, CDR2 YYDKDF (reference sequence). The CDR3 loop spans 21 amino acids. Deletions cut 0 bases from V and 2 bases from J, with 25 bases between.

The rearrangement joins TRBV5-4 to TRBJ2-5; D remains ambiguous. Between the trimmed V and J ends, which lost 1 base and 3 bases, there was a span of 10 bases. The CDR3 runs 14 residues. The germline CDR1 and CDR2 sequences are SGHNT and YYREEE (reference sequence). CDR3 residues: CASSLSPEKETQYF. CDR3 nucleotides: TGTGCCAGCAGCTTGAGTCCAGAAAAAGAGACCCAGTACTTC. Looking up the rest from reference TRBV5-4 and TRBJ2-5 gives the full variable domain: ETGVTQSPTHLIKTRGQQVTLRCSSQSGHNTVSWYQQALGQGPQFIFQYYREEENGRGNFPPRFSGLQFPNYSSELNVNALELDDSALYLCASSLSPEKETQYFGPGTRLLVL.

The chain combines TRBV4-3 with TRBJ2-2; no definite D call. CDR1 and CDR2 (germline): LGHNA, YSLEER. The V and J ends lost 0 bases and 7 bases respectively, with 15 bases between them. The CDR3 totals 16 residues. The CDR3 is CASSQDPRTTSGELFF. The CDR3 DNA follows: TGCGCCAGCAGCCAAGATCCCAGAACGACAAGCGGGGAGCTGTTTTTT.

This clone has a single count. The chain combines TRBV6-9 with TRBJ2-1; 15 bases align to TRBD2. Germline values: CDR1 MNHGY, CDR2 SVAAGI. The CDR3 consists of 19 residues. V dropped 6 bases and J dropped 5; count of bases not matched to a gene: 14. The CDR3 sequence is CASSIPSRTSGGDHNEQFF. The CDR3 bases are TGTGCCAGCAGCATACCCTCCCGGACTAGCGGGGGGGATCACAATGAGCAGTTCTTC.

The rearrangement links TRBV7-2 to TRBJ2-3; TRBD2 matches 13 bases. The CDR3 totals 17 residues. The germline gives CDR1 SGHTA, CDR2 FQGNSA. With 3 bases clipped from V and 3 bases from J, the junction kept 6 bases outside the gene matches. The CDR3 here is CASSFRLAGGGTDTQYF. CDR3 coding DNA: TGTGCCAGCAGCTTCCGACTAGCGGGGGGCGGTACAGATACGCAGTATTTT.

The chain carries TRBV13 and TRBJ1-3; D unresolved. This CDR3 has 13 residues. Trimming pared 7 bases from V and 3 bases from J, leaving 10 bases between. CDR1 is PRHDT, CDR2 FYEKMQ, per germline (reference sequence). CDR3 amino acids: CASTERVGNTIYF. In nucleotides, the CDR3 is TGTGCCAGCACTGAGAGGGTTGGAAACACCATATATTTT.

The rearrangement uses TRBV5-1 and TRBJ2-5; D unresolved. The V end lost 1 base, the J end lost 2 bases, and 6 bases lay between the germline ends. Germline assignment: CDR1 SGHRS and CDR2 YFSETQ. The CDR3 contains 13 residues. The CDR3 region has the DNA TGCGCCAGCAGCTTGTTCCAGCAAGAGACCCAGTACTTC. Protein: CASSLFQQETQYF.

The CDR3, as DNA: TGTGCCAGCAGTTTAGGAGCAGGGTTTAGCTACACCTTC. Its protein product is CASSLGAGFSYTF. The chain joins TRBV27 to TRBJ1-2, with D tentatively TRBD1 (5 bases). Germline CDR1 reads MNHEY; CDR2 reads SMNVEV (reference sequence). This CDR3 has 13 residues. V shed 2 bases and J shed 9 bases, with 13 bases lying between them.

This rearrangement joins TRBV19 to TRBJ2-3; a possible D gene is TRBD1 (5 bases). There are 14 residues in the CDR3. Trimming removed 3 bases at V and 4 bases at J, with 11 bases between. CDR1 LNHDA and CDR2 SQIVND come from the germline V gene (reference sequence). The CDR3 here is CASSIRVFADTQYF. The CDR3 coding sequence is TGTGCCAGTAGTATCAGGGTATTTGCAGATACGCAGTATTTT.

The V gene is TRBV3-1 (or the pseudogene TRBV3-2), the J gene TRBJ2-1, with 14 bases fitting TRBD2. Trimming at V came to 4 bases and at J to 8 bases, leaving 4 bases not matched to a gene. Per germline, CDR1 LGHDT and CDR2 YNNKEL (reference sequence). The CDR3 extends over 15 amino acids. CDR3 sequence: CASSPTSGGAYEQFF. CDR3 nucleotide sequence: TGTGCCAGCAGCCCGACTAGCGGGGGGGCTTATGAGCAGTTCTTC.

This clone has only one observation. The chain is built from TRBV19 and TRBJ1-5, with 7 positions matching TRBD1. The germline V gene has CDR1 LNHDA and CDR2 SQIVND (reference sequence). The CDR3 has 15 residues. V dropped 5 bases and J dropped 2; count of bases not matched to a gene: 6. CDR3 residues: CASSPGQYGNQPQHF. CDR3 nucleotide sequence: TGTGCCAGTAGTCCGGGACAGTATGGCAATCAGCCCCAGCATTTT.

This clone has at least ten counts. The chain joins TRBV2 to TRBJ1-2; D is perhaps TRBD1 (5 bases). The CDR3 is made up of 14 amino acids. Trimming pared 5 bases from V and 7 bases from J, leaving 17 bases between. The V gene's germline CDR1 is SNHLY and CDR2 FYNNEI. CDR3 loop: CASSYPGGGFGYTF. CDR3 bases: TGTGCCAGCAGTTACCCGGGGGGAGGGTTTGGCTACACCTTC.

V and J are TRBV6-5 and TRBJ1-3; D gene uncertain. With 1 base removed from V and 4 bases from J, the gap between germline ends came to 8 bases. CDR1 and CDR2 from the germline V gene are MNHEY and SVGAGI. This CDR3 contains 14 residues. The CDR3 nucleotides read TGTGCCAGCAGTTACTTGAGGGAGGGAAACACCATATATTTT. Residues: CASSYLREGNTIYF.

The rearrangement uses TRBV7-9 and TRBJ2-2; D gene uncertain. V lost 2 bases and J 2 bases, leaving 3 bases between the germline ends. Germline loops: CDR1 SEHNR, CDR2 FQNEAQ (reference sequence). The CDR3 has 13 residues. The CDR3 region is CASSLLNTGELFF. CDR3 nucleotides: TGTGCCAGCAGCTTACTTAACACCGGGGAGCTGTTTTTT.

This rearrangement joins TRBV5-1 to TRBJ1-2; 10 bases fit TRBD1. The CDR3 is made up of 14 amino acids. CDR1 and CDR2 (germline): SGHRS, YFSETQ. V trimming: 2 bases; J trimming: 8 bases; junction bases outside the gene matches: 6. The CDR3 sequence: CASSLSGTGEGYTF. DNA for the CDR3: TGCGCCAGCAGCTTATCCGGGACAGGGGAAGGCTACACCTTC.

The rearrangement joins TRBV2 to TRBJ2-1; tentatively, D is TRBD1 (6 bases). The CDR3 is 13 amino acids. The ends were cut back, 6 bases at V and 8 bases at J, with 14 bases in the middle. Looked up from germline, CDR1 is SNHLY and CDR2 is FYNNEI. The CDR3 DNA reads TGTGCCAGCAGGGACGACAGGAGCGATGAGCAGTTCTTC. Its protein product is CASRDDRSDEQFF. Looking up the rest from reference TRBV2 and TRBJ2-1 gives the full variable domain: EPEVTQTPSHQVTQMGQEVILRCVPISNHLYFYWYRQILGQKVEFLVSFYNNEISEKSEIFDDQFSVERPDGSNFTLKIRSTKLEDSAMYFCASRDDRSDEQFFGPGTRLTVL.

The J gene is TRBJ2-5, the V gene TRBV5-8; 9 bases map to TRBD2. Germline lookup yields CDR1 SGHTS and CDR2 YDEGEE. The CDR3 runs to 17 residues. After removal of 2 bases from V and 7 bases from J, the junction contained 15 bases not matched to a gene. The DNA of the CDR3 is TGTGCCAGCAGCTTTGTAGCGGGGGCCCTGAGCGGGGGGACCCAGTACTTC. Translating gives CASSFVAGALSGGTQYF.